This is a list of T cell receptor beta chains from one sample in a study of response to subunit inactivated influenza vaccine. In TCRdb, the RT-PCR reads were re-called with MiXCR into one record per CDR3 protein. This sample yields 150,000 to 200,000 distinct CDR3 sequences, of which around 12% are seen a single time; about 29% belongs to the top ten. Separately, the same data were catalogued under a study of T cells expressing NK-cell markers.

The specimen was CD8+ T cells sorted from PBMCs, collected roughly 12 days after vaccination. These receptors originate from a man aged 45-60 years who received an inactivated influenza vaccine. Each CDR3 is given with its conserved first and last residue. Fields, in order: V gene, clone size, J gene, D gene, CDR3 DNA, CDR3 protein. A D gene is named only where the DNA matches it firmly. The size entry is marked missing in some rows and otherwise reads once, few, many or a size class.

TRBV3-1	many	TRBJ2-1	TRBD2	TGTGCCAGCAGCCATGGCTTGGGACTAGGTGGCGGTGAGCAGTTCTTC	CASSHGLGLGGGEQFF
TRBV7-8	-	TRBJ2-7	-	TGTGCCAGCAGCTTACGGGCCTACGAGCAGTACTTC	CASSLRAYEQYF
TRBV28	-	TRBJ2-2	TRBD1	TGTGCCAGCAGCGCCGGGACAGGGGAACGGGGCGGGGAGCTGTTTTTT	CASSAGTGERGGELFF
TRBV6-1	few	TRBJ2-7	-	TGTGCCAGCAGTGAATTCGAGGGCCCGGCCTACGAGCAGTACTTC	CASSEFEGPAYEQYF
TRBV30	-	TRBJ2-3	-	TGTGCCTGGGGACTAAGCAGAGATACGCAGTATTTT	CAWGLSRDTQYF
TRBV4-2	few	TRBJ1-1	-	TGTGCCAGCAGCCAAGATCTGGGGGGGCTTACTGAAGCTTTCTTT	CASSQDLGGLTEAFF
TRBV5-1	-	TRBJ2-3	-	TGCGCCAGCAGCCGGCGACCCTCAAACACAGATACGCAGTATTTT	CASSRRPSNTDTQYF
TRBV11-2	few	TRBJ1-2	-	TGTGCCAGCAGCGTTAGGGGTTCCAACTATGGCTACACCTTC	CASSVRGSNYGYTF
TRBV14	many	TRBJ2-3	-	TGTGCCAGCAGCGTGGAGGGAAACACAGATACGCAGTATTTT	CASSVEGNTDTQYF
TRBV19	few	TRBJ2-5	-	TGTGCCAGTAGTATAGTACAGGGCCTCCAAGAGACCCAGTACTTC	CASSIVQGLQETQYF
TRBV30	few	TRBJ1-1	TRBD1	TGTGCCTGGAAAACGGGGACAGGGGTGCCCACTGAAGCTTTCTTT	CAWKTGTGVPTEAFF